This T cell receptor (beta chain) stems from a study of blood T cells in healthy people across ages. The table lists this clonotype with a few counts. The length of the CDR3 is 18 residues. With 1 base removed from V and 6 bases from J, the gap between germline ends came to 27 bases. Germline loops: CDR1 DFQATT, CDR2 SNEGSKA (reference sequence). Using a J-beta primer mix together with a sample-barcoded 5' primer, a second PCR was run for roughly 6 to 12 cycles. MiXCR, applied by TCRdb to the 5' RACE reads, yields one record per CDR3 protein. The sample records hundreds of thousands of distinct CDR3 sequences, about 26% being singletons. The same data also contributed to another study, on T cells of mothers and their children.

The sequence derives from a boy between 2 and 10 years old in good health. The sequencing sample was made of blood. The rearrangement joins TRBV20-1 to TRBJ1-2, with no clear D. This CDR3 is CSARGFGSLRTQEDGYTF. The CDR3 coding sequence is TGCAGTGCTAGAGGATTCGGCTCTTTAAGGACCCAGGAGGATGGCTACACCTTC.